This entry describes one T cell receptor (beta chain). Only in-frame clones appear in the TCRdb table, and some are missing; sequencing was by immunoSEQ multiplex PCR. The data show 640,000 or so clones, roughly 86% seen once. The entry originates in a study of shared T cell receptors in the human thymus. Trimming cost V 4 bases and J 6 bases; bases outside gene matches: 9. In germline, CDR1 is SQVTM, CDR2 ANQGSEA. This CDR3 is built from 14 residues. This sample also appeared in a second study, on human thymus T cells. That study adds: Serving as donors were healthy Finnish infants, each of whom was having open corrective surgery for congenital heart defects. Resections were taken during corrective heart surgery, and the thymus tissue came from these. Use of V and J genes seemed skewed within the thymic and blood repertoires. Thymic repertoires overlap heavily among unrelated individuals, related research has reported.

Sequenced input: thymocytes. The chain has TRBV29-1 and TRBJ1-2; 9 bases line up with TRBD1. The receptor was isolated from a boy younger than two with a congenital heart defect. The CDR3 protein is CSVARTGDGDGYTF. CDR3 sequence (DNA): TGCAGCGTTGCCCGGACAGGGGATGGCGATGGCTACACCTTC.